This T cell receptor beta chain is from a study of ipilimumab plus nivolumab after autologous stem cell transplantation (TCRdb year 2021). Some background on the complete study: The median number of doses that trial patients received was 5 for ipilimumab and about 8 for nivolumab. Patients in the trial were undergoing autologous transplant and had high-risk diffuse large B cell lymphoma, mature T cell lymphoma, or multiple myeloma. Approximately 36 patients made up the trial's intent-to-treat population. The DLBCL cohort included primary refractory and relapsed disease, with 18-month progression-free survival of about 86% and 29% respectively.

The germline V gene encodes CDR1 SGHTA and CDR2 FQGNSA. Spanning cysteine to phenylalanine, the CDR3 consists of 16 amino acids. Of the read, only the CDR3 DNA is kept; its 48 bases are in frame from base 1. V trim: 3 bases; J trim: 0 bases; unmatched bases: 4. General study outcomes and caveats: The authors stated that profiles of the T cell receptor repertoire, regulatory T cell phenotype and gut microbiota provided a biologic rationale for studying this approach further. The authors concluded that, as post-transplant consolidation, combined checkpoint inhibition appeared tolerable.

On this clone itself: The antigen it recognizes is unknown. No clone much larger than this one lies a single base away; base qualities are absent.

Checkpoint therapy was initiated 14 to 28 days after autologous transplant, and ipilimumab was administered at 1 mg/kg intravenously on day 1 of selected weeks. Nivolumab was given at 3 mg/kg intravenously on day 1 of weeks 1, 4, 7, 10, and every two weeks through week 26. This Phase Ib clinical trial tested ipilimumab plus nivolumab, a combined checkpoint inhibition, as consolidation after autologous stem cell transplantation. To prepare the library, the immunoSEQ multiplex PCR assay was applied. Imported from immuneACCESS, the table was reduced by TCRdb to in-frame sequences with V and J called. These copies leave out some clones; in studies compared against another copy, an unresolved V gene accounts for under half, and the cause of the remainder is not known. Present in this sample are approximately 10,000 clones, almost 70% of which were seen just once. The ten largest make up roughly 28% of the sample.

The sequence is built from TRBV7-2 and TRBJ2-7; 11 junctional bases match TRBD2. This receptor was identified in a male donor with diffuse large B-cell lymphoma. The specimen comprised PBMCs, sampled in a trial of ipilimumab plus nivolumab as post-transplant consolidation. The CDR3 reads CASSFPSGGLSYEQYF. Read as DNA, the sequence is TGTGCCAGCAGCTTCCCTAGCGGGGGGCTCTCCTACGAGCAGTACTTC.